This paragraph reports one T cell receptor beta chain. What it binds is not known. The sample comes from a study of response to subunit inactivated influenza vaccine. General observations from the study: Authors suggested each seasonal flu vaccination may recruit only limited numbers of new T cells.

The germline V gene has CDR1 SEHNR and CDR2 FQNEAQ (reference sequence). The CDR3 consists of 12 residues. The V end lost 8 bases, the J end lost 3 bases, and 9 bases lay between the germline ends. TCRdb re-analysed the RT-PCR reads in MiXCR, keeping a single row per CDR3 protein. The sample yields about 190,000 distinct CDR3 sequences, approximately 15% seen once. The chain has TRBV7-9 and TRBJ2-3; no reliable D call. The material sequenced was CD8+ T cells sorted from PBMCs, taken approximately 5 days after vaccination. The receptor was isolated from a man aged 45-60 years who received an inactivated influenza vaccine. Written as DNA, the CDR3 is TGTGCCAGCGGGGTTGGGACAGATACGCAGTATTTT. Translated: CASGVGTDTQYF.